These T cell receptor beta chains were read from a single sample in a study of cytomegalovirus exposure and HLA in healthy donors. Clones were sequenced by immunoSEQ multiplex PCR, and TCRdb holds only the in-frame ones, with some missing. The data contain about 130,000 clones, over 75% of them singletons. Sequencing was performed on PBMCs. The receptors shown here come from a man between 18 and 35 years old in good health and CMV-seropositive. Both conserved end residues are part of each CDR3. The D gene is left open where the match is weak. Part of the rows lack a size; the others show once, few, many or a class for expanded clones.

j_call	cdr3_length	d_call	v_call	clone_size	cdr3_nt	cdr3_aa
TRBJ2-5	16	TRBD2	TRBV10-2	.	TGCGCCAGCAGTGCACCAACTAGCGGGGGCGGAGAGACCCAGTACTTC	CASSAPTSGGGETQYF
TRBJ2-6	14	.	TRBV29-1	.	TGCAGCGTTGAAGACTTAGAGGGGGCCAACGTCCTGACTTTC	CSVEDLEGANVLTF
TRBJ2-3	18	TRBD2	TRBV4-1	.	TGCGCCAGCAGCCCCCGACTAGCGGGGCAGGTGGGTACAGATACGCAGTATTTT	CASSPRLAGQVGTDTQYF
TRBJ1-3	17	TRBD1	TRBV9	.	TGTGCCAGCAGCTCACCACAGGGGTTTTTCTCTGGAAACACCATATATTTT	CASSSPQGFFSGNTIYF
TRBJ1-5	15	.	TRBV4-1	once	TGCGCCAGCAGCCAAGATCGTCGGAGCAATCAGCCCCAGCATTTT	CASSQDRRSNQPQHF
TRBJ2-2	15	TRBD1	TRBV6-6	.	TGTGCCAGCAGTTATATGGGACAGGCCACCGGGGAGCTGTTTTTT	CASSYMGQATGELFF
TRBJ1-1	16	.	TRBV18	.	TGTGCCAGCTCACCAATCCGGTCTGGGGGCGACACTGAAGCTTTCTTT	CASSPIRSGGDTEAFF
TRBJ2-7	14	TRBD1	TRBV19	.	TGTGCCAGTAGTTCCGGGACAGGGGTCCCCGAGCAGTACTTC	CASSSGTGVPEQYF
TRBJ2-5	15	.	TRBV4-2	once	TGTGCCAGCAGCCTCCCAGGGCAAAGTGCTGAGACCCAGTACTTC	CASSLPGQSAETQYF
TRBJ1-2	16	TRBD1	TRBV15	.	TGTGCCACCAGCAGAGGGACAGGGAGGTTGAACTATGGCTACACCTTC	CATSRGTGRLNYGYTF
TRBJ1-1	15	TRBD1	TRBV18	.	TGTGCCAGCTCACCTACAAAAGGACAGGGCACTGAAGCTTTCTTT	CASSPTKGQGTEAFF
TRBJ2-7	14	.	TRBV14	.	TGTGCCAGCAGCCAGCGGGACGGCTCCTACGAGCAGTACTTC	CASSQRDGSYEQYF
TRBJ2-5	15	TRBD1	TRBV5-6	.	TGTGCCAGCAGCTTTGGGACAGGAGGGATCCAGACCCAGTACTTC	CASSFGTGGIQTQYF
TRBJ2-1	20	TRBD1	TRBV10-1	.	TGCGCCAGCAGTAAGTACCGGGACAGGGGAATGAGTTTCTCCTACAATGAGCAGTTCTTC	CASSKYRDRGMSFSYNEQFF
TRBJ2-1	15	TRBD2	TRBV10-3	.	TGTGCCACCCGCAGTTCGGCTAGCGGGGCTGATGAGCAGTTCTTC	CATRSSASGADEQFF
TRBJ2-7	15	.	TRBV7-2	once	TGTGCCAGCAGCTTAGTGGCGGCAAGCTCCTACGAGCAGTACTTC	CASSLVAASSYEQYF
TRBJ1-1	16	TRBD1	TRBV19	.	TGTGCCAGTAGTATCTTTGGGCAGGGGGCGGCAACTGAAGCTTTCTTT	CASSIFGQGAATEAFF
TRBJ1-2	13	.	TRBV4-2	.	TGTGCCAGCAGCCAAGAACAGGGTTTCGGCTACACCTTC	CASSQEQGFGYTF
TRBJ2-7	15	TRBD2	TRBV4-1	once	TGCGCCAGCAGACTCTTAGCGGGAGTATCCTACGAGCAGTACTTC	CASRLLAGVSYEQYF
TRBJ1-1	13	TRBD1	TRBV6-1	few	TGTGCCACCGGACAGGTGCAAGACACTGAAGCTTTCTTT	CATGQVQDTEAFF
TRBJ1-1	14	.	TRBV10-1	.	TGCGCCAGCAGTGATCGGGGGATGAACACTGAAGCTTTCTTT	CASSDRGMNTEAFF
TRBJ1-2	15	.	TRBV5-4	few	TGTGCCAGCAGCCCCAGACCAGGGGAGACGCATGGCTACACCTTC	CASSPRPGETHGYTF
TRBJ2-5	16	TRBD2	TRBV10-3	.	TGTGCCATCAGTGAAAGTAGCGGGGGGTTACAAGAGACCCAGTACTTC	CAISESSGGLQETQYF
TRBJ1-5	13	TRBD1	TRBV19	.	TGTGCCAGTAACGACAGGGATGATCAGCCCCAGCATTTT	CASNDRDDQPQHF
TRBJ1-1	14	.	TRBV5-1	.	TGCGCCAGCAGCTTGGGGGGTGACAGTACTGAAGCTTTCTTT	CASSLGGDSTEAFF
TRBJ1-2	15	.	TRBV14	once	TGTGCCAGCAGCCAAGACGCAGGGGCCGGCTATGGCTACACCTTC	CASSQDAGAGYGYTF
TRBJ1-5	15	.	TRBV5-4	.	TGTGCCAGCAGCTTGGGGGGGCAGCTAAATCAGCCCCAGCATTTT	CASSLGGQLNQPQHF
TRBJ2-5	14	TRBD2	TRBV14	few	TGTGCCAGCAGCCAAGGAGATTGGGGGGGGACCCAGTACTTC	CASSQGDWGGTQYF
TRBJ2-4	14	.	TRBV7-9	few	TGTGCCAGCAGCTTAGGGACAAAACAAAACATTCAGTACTTC	CASSLGTKQNIQYF
TRBJ1-4	13	.	TRBV19	.	TGTGCCAGTACCCCGGGCGGGGTGGAAAAACTGTTTTTT	CASTPGGVEKLFF
TRBJ2-3	14	.	TRBV30	once	TGTGCCTGGAGTCGGACATCCTCGGGAGATACGCAGTATTTT	CAWSRTSSGDTQYF
TRBJ2-1	14	TRBD2	TRBV7-8	.	TGTGCCAGCAGCTTAAATAGCGGGAGGGTTGAGCAGTTCTTC	CASSLNSGRVEQFF
TRBJ1-4	15	.	TRBV4-1	few	TGCGCCAGCAGCCAAGGCAAGGGGAGGAATGAAAAACTGTTTTTT	CASSQGKGRNEKLFF
TRBJ2-3	16	.	TRBV7-2	once	TGTGCCAGCAGCCGGGGGGCGGGTTATGGCACAGATACGCAGTATTTT	CASSRGAGYGTDTQYF
TRBJ2-4	13	.	TRBV30	.	TGTGCCTGGAATCAGGGGAGCGAAAACATTCAGTACTTC	CAWNQGSENIQYF
TRBJ1-1	13	.	TRBV19	.	TGTGCCAGTAGTATTAGCCAGAACACTGAAGCCTTCTTT	CASSISQNTEAFF